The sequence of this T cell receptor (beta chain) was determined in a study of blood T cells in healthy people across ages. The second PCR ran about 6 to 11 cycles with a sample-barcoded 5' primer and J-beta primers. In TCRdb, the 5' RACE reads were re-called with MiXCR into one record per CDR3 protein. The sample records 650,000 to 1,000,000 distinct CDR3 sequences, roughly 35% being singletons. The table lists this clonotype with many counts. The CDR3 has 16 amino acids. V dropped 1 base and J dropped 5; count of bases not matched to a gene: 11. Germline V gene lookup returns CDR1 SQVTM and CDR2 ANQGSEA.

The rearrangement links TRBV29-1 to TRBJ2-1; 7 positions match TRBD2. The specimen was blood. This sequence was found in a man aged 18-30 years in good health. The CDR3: CSVEAGFLGGNNEQFF. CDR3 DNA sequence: TGCAGCGTTGAAGCCGGATTTCTGGGGGGGAACAATGAGCAGTTCTTC.